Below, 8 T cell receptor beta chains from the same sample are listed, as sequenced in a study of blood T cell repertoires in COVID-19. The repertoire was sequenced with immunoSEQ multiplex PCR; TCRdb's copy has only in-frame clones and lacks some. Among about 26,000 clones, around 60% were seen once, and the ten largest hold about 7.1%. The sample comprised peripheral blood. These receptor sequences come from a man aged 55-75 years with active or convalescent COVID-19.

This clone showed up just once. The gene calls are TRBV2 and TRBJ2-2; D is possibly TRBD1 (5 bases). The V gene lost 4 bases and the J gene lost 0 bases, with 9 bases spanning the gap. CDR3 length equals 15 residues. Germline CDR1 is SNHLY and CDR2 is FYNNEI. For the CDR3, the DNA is TGTGCCAGCAGTGTTAGCAGGGCGAACACCGGGGAGCTGTTTTTT. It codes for CASSVSRANTGELFF.

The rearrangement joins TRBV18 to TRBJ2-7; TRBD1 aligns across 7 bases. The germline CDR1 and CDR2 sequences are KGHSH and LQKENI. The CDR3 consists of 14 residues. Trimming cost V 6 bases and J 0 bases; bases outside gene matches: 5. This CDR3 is CASSKDRSSYEQYF. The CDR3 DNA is TGTGCCAGCTCTAAGGACAGGAGCTCCTACGAGCAGTACTTC.

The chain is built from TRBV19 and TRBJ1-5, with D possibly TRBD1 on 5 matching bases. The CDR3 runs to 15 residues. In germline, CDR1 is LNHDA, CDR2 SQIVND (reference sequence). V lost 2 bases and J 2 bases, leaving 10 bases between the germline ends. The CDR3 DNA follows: TGTGCCAGTAGTATACGTGGACAAGGCAATCAGCCCCAGCATTTT. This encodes CASSIRGQGNQPQHF.

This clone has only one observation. The CDR3 region has the DNA TGTGCCAGCAGCCGGACAGGGGTAGGCACCGGGGAGCTGTTTTTT. It specifies CASSRTGVGTGELFF. The chain employs TRBV2 and TRBJ2-2; TRBD1 aligns across 9 bases. Trimming at V came to 6 bases and at J to 4 bases, leaving 6 bases not matched to a gene. The germline V gene has CDR1 SNHLY and CDR2 FYNNEI. The CDR3 loop spans 15 amino acids.

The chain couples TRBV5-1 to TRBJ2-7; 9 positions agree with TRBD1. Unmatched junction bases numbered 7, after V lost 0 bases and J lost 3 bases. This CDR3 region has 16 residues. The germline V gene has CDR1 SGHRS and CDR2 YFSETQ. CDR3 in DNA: TGCGCCAGCAGCTTGGAGTCGGGACAGGGACTCTACGAGCAGTACTTC. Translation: CASSLESGQGLYEQYF.

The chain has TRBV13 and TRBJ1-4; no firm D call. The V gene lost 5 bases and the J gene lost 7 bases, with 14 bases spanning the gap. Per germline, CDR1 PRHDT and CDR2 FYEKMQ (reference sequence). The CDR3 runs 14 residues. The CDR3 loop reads CASSPARAREKLFF. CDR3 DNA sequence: TGTGCCAGCAGCCCCGCGCGGGCTCGTGAAAAACTGTTTTTT.

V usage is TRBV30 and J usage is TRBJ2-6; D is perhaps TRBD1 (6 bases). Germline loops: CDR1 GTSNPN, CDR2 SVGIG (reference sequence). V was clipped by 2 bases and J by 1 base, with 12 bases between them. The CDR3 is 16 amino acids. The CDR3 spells CAWSPLGGSGANVLTF. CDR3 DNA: TGTGCCTGGAGTCCCTTAGGGGGTTCTGGGGCCAACGTCCTGACTTTC.

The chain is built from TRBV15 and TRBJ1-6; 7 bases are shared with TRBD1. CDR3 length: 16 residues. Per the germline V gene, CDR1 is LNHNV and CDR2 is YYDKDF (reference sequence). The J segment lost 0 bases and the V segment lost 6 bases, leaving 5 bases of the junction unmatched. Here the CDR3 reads CATSRQGSSYNSPLHF. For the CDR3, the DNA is TGTGCCACCAGTCGACAGGGTAGCTCCTATAATTCACCCCTCCACTTT.